Included here is one TCR delta chain sequence, with context. This clone has a handful of counts. This receptor's antigen is unknown. This likely traces to a read error, being one base from a far larger clone. The same treatment, using spiramycin and/or pyrimethamine plus sulfadiazine plus folinic acid, was given to mothers of both infected and uninfected infants. Every infant, whether infected or uninfected, was delivered at term after more than 37 weeks of gestation. About 0.9 mL of blood was processed into PBMCs by Lymphoprep gradient centrifugation, after which the PBMCs were cryopreserved in liquid nitrogen and shipped to Belgium. After thawing, PBMCs were labeled with Zombie NIR viability dye and stained with CD3, TCR gammadelta, Vgamma9 and Vdelta2 antibodies. Sorting of CD3+ TCRgammadelta+ T cells was performed on a FACSAria III, reaching a mean purity of about 98%. For each sample, RNA was extracted from about 11,000 sorted gammadelta T cells with the RNeasy Micro Kit. The study infants had mothers who were enrolled with primary T. gondii infection during pregnancy. Peripheral blood was collected from the infants at an outpatient microbiology and virology center in Pavia, Italy.

The sample belongs to a study of Vγ9Vδ2 T cells in congenital toxoplasmosis (dated by TCRdb to about 2021). In the study overall: IgG, IgM and IgA serology, Western blot and an in-house interferon-gamma release assay were used to diagnose congenital toxoplasmosis. The study compared gamma and delta chain CDR3 repertoires of sorted blood gammadelta T cells between congenitally T. gondii-infected and uninfected infants. Sequencing of the repertoires was done on samples from infants at two time points: 2 months after birth and 1 year of age. TCR sequencing covered roughly five infected and under 13 uninfected infants at 2 months, plus 3 infected and 4 uninfected infants at 1 year.

Reading from cysteine to phenylalanine, the CDR3 counts 21 amino acids. Only the CDR3 DNA is retained, 63 bases long and in frame from the first base. CDR1 TSWWSYY and CDR2 QGS were looked up in the germline V gene. V trim: 6 bases; J trim: 0 bases; unmatched bases: 23. Here is what the overall study found, with its caveats: Germline-encoded fetal-type TRDV2 CDR3 sequences seemed more prevalent in infected than uninfected roughly 2-month-old infants, suggesting an in utero expansion footprint. At 2 months, TRGV9 and TRDV2 CDR3s of infected infants appeared to carry fewer N additions than uninfected infants, especially TRDV2-TRDJ1 sequences. Two months was the earliest age with enough suitable sample material for TCR repertoire analysis, so newborn repertoires were not sequenced. At 1 year of age, repertoire differences between infected and uninfected infants were less clear than at 2 months. High prevalence of a public TRGV9 clonotype was observed in both infected and uninfected infants.

cDNA was generated in one tube by template-switch reverse transcription with TRGC- and TRDC-specific primers, using SuperScript II. The TRGC primer was designed to bind both the TRGC1 and TRGC2 constant genes. TRG and TRD amplification used the KAPA Real-Time Library Amplification Kit, with AMPure XP bead purification between steps. Illumina sequencing adapters were added by index PCR using the Nextera XT Index Kit. Sequencing of TRG and TRD amplicons was performed on an Illumina MiSeq with the V2 300 kit, and 150 bp paired-end reads were generated. The authors' pipeline ran thus. Read quality was checked with FastQC version 0.11.8 before further analysis. Reads were aligned to GenBank TRG or TRD reference genes, and CDR3 sequences were built with MiXCR version 3.0.3. MiXCR defaults were kept, except that TRDD gene segments were assembled using 3 rather than 5 consecutive nucleotides. N additions, CDR3 length, J segment length and clonotype sharing between samples were computed with VDJtools version 1.2.1. CDR3 sequences that were out of frame or contained stop codons were left out of the analysis. Infant repertoires were compared for overlap with previously published fetal, cord blood and adult blood Vgamma9Vdelta2 repertoires. Public reads were reanalyzed in TCRdb with CATT, and rows carrying the same DNA were merged afterwards. The V and J calls reflect TCRdb's pipeline rather than the authors' work. The sample profile shows several hundred delta-chain clones; 10% to 15% of them were found once. The leading ten clones occupy approximately 15% of the sample.

The chain joins TRDV1 to TRDJ1; 9 nucleotides in the junction match TRDD2. The TCR sequence derives from a child younger than 10 born to a mother with Toxoplasma gondii infection during pregnancy, either congenitally infected or uninfected (not recorded which). Sequenced sample: gamma-delta T cells from blood. The CDR3 protein: CALGLAAFLRVTRGNTDKLIF. The sequenced DNA is TGTGCTCTTGGCCTCGCCGCCTTCCTACGGGTTACTAGGGGAAACACCGATAAACTCATCTTT.